This record covers a single T cell receptor beta chain. What antigen it recognizes has not been identified. The record has no base qualities; no much larger clone is one base away. What the time point label conveys for this sample: baseline before first vaccination. Samples from vaccinated people were obtained from the UK trials COV001 and COV002, which included a single-blind randomized controlled phase 2/3 trial of AZD1222 (ChAdOx1 nCoV-19) in healthy adults. For TCRbeta chain sequencing, PBMC samples from trial participants were taken at day 0 and at day 28 after the second dose. Trimmed from V: 1 base; trimmed from J: 4 bases; junction bases lacking a gene match: 9. The germline V gene provides CDR1 LGHNA and CDR2 YNFKEQ. The CDR3 covers 17 residues, taking in both the cysteine and the phenylalanine. The only DNA kept is the CDR3, 51 bases in frame from the first base. This entry is derived from a study of T cell responses to AZD1222 COVID-19 vaccine (dated by TCRdb to the early 2020s). In terms of the full investigation: Because spike-specific TCR depth and breadth did not differ between the two schedules, AZD1222 recipients who got a second dose at roughly 4 weeks were pooled with those who got a second dose at roughly 12 weeks. TCR sequencing was performed for more than 230 trial participants, of whom 207 were given two doses of AZD1222 and approximately 25 were given two doses of MenACWY control vaccine. Enrollment into the trials was organized by age into subgroups of 18-55, 56-69 and 70-plus years, and those subgroups contained roughly 160, 29 and 62 TCR-sequenced participants, respectively.

Overall results and qualifications from the work: After two AZD1222 doses, both the breadth and the depth of spike-specific TCRs were significantly higher than at day 0 and than in MenACWY recipients. In the small 56-69-year group, the increase in depth fell short of significance, most likely because of low power. The whole spike protein was spanned by vaccine-associated CD4 TCRs, and dominant responses were seen in regions 160-218 and 743-854. Because no day 14 peak-response samples were available, repertoires were characterized only after the peak T cell response. Nearly half of unique spike-specific TCRs reportedly recognized epitopes outside regions mutated in the B.1.351 and B.1.1.7 variants. Most participants were white British and females outnumbered males, and the authors suggested that clonal diversity may have been underestimated. Conclusions about previously exposed vaccinees are limited, since just five or six AZD1222 recipients were seropositive for SARS-CoV-2 at baseline.

The CDR3 regions of human TCRbeta chains were analyzed by immunosequencing. For the original study's pipeline: Repertoire TCRs were matched against a reference library of SARS-CoV-2-specific TCRs generated with the MIRA antigen-specificity platform. Breadth was defined as the fraction of unique TCRs that were SARS-CoV-2-associated. Depth was defined as the fraction of total T cells that were SARS-CoV-2-associated. Using the MIRA data, every spike-specific TCR was mapped to the spike region that the TCR reacted to and assigned to either a CD4 or a CD8 class. Log10-transformed breadth and depth values were compared by one-way ANOVA with Sidak's multiple comparisons tests. Not all clones reach the TCRdb copy of this immuneACCESS table, which keeps in-frame sequences only. Checked studies attribute under half of the gap to unresolved V genes and leave the rest unexplained. V and J calls and clone size are those listed in that table; D and trimming were worked out from the DNA. This sample lists about 150,000 clones; around 92% were detected once. Clones ranked in the top ten supply approximately 1.4% of the sample.

The receptor comes from an adult in good health. The chain is assembled from TRBV4-2 and TRBJ2-2; 7 of the junction bases match TRBD2. The source was peripheral blood, collected on day 0 of AZD1222 vaccination. The CDR3 region: CASSQARGGAVTGELFF. The bases are TGTGCCAGCAGCCAAGCCCGGGGAGGGGCGGTCACCGGGGAGCTGTTTTTT.